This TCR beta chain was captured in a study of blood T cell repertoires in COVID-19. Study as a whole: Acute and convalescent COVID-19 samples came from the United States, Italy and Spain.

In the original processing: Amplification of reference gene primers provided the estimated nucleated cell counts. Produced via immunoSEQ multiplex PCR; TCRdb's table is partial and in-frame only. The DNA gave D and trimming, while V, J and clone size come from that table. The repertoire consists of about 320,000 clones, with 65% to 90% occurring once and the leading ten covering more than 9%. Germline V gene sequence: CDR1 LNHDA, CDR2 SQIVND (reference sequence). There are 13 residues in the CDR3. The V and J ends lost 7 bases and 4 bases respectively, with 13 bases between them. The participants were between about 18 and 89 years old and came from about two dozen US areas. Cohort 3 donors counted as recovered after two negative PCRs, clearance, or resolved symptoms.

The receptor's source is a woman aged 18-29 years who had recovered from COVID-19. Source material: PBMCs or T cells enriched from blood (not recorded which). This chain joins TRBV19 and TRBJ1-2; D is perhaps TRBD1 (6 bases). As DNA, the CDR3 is TGTGCCAGTACCACCAGGGGCGGCTATGGCTACACCTTC. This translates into CASTTRGGYGYTF.